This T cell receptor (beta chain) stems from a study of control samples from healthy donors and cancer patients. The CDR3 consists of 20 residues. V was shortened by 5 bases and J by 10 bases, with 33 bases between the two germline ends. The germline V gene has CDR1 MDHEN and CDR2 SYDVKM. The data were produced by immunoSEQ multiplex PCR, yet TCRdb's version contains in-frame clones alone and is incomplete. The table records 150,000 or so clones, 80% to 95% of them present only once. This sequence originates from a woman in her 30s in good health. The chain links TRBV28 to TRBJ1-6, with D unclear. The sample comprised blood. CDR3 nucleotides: TGTGCCAGCAGTCCCACACGCTTAATTGCGAAAGACAATTGGTACTCACCCCTCCACTTT. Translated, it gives CASSPTRLIAKDNWYSPLHF. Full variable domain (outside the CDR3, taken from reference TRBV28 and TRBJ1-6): DVKVTQSSRYLVKRTGEKVFLECVQDMDHENMFWYRQDPGLGLRLIYFSYDVKMKEKGDIPEGYSVSREKKERFSLILESASTNQTSMYLCASSPTRLIAKDNWYSPLHFGNGTRLTVT.